This T cell receptor (beta chain) was identified during a study of T-cell reconstitution after alpha-beta-depleted transplantation in children. There are 16 residues in the CDR3. With 7 bases removed from V and 1 base from J, the gap between germline ends came to 17 bases. This clonotype was seen repeatedly, ten times or more. Library preparation (for TCRbeta) was performed with unique molecular identifiers. TCRdb re-called the PCR reads with MiXCR, one entry per CDR3 protein. Among roughly 220,000 distinct CDR3 sequences listed, 9.7% were seen once. The sample consisted of PBMCs from the stem cell graft donor, taken from the stem cell graft. The chain links TRBV12-3 or TRBV12-4 to TRBJ2-4, with D hard to call. The receptor comes from a human donor who donated a stem cell graft to a child with SCID. CDR3 nucleotides: TGTGCCAGCACCTCCCCATTGGGCAGGGCCAAAAACATTCAGTACTTC. Its protein is CASTSPLGRAKNIQYF.